The 7 T cell receptor beta chains below come from one sample, sequenced in a study of OX40 agonist ivuxolimab in advanced cancers. Libraries were built with the immunoSEQ multiplex PCR assay. Imported from immuneACCESS, the table was reduced by TCRdb to in-frame sequences with V and J called. These copies leave out some clones; in studies compared against another copy, an unresolved V gene accounts for under half, and the cause of the remainder is not known. This sample is represented by tens of thousands of clones; 85% to 90% of them were singletons. 9.5% to 12% of the sample lies in the top ten. This sample comprised CD4+ or CD8+ T cells sorted from blood, obtained in a trial of the OX40 agonist ivuxolimab. These receptors were obtained from an adult with an advanced solid tumor such as melanoma, head and neck, liver or kidney cancer.

The CDR3 sequence is CASRVQAYLHGDYNEQFF. Written as DNA, the CDR3 is TGTGCCAGCAGGGTCCAGGCCTACCTTCATGGGGACTACAATGAGCAGTTCTTC. V usage is TRBV27 and J usage is TRBJ2-1; D remains ambiguous. CDR3 length: 18 residues. V shed 6 bases and J shed 3 bases, with 24 bases lying between them. Germline V lookup: CDR1 MNHEY, CDR2 SMNVEV (reference sequence).

V usage is TRBV15 and J usage is TRBJ2-3; D remains ambiguous. This CDR3 is built from 12 residues. Germline V lookup: CDR1 LNHNV, CDR2 YYDKDF (reference sequence). Between the trimmed V and J ends, which lost 4 bases and 6 bases, there was a span of 8 bases. CDR3 region: CATSKYGDTQYF. The CDR3 region has the DNA TGTGCCACCAGCAAGTATGGGGATACGCAGTATTTT. The whole variable domain, filled in from reference TRBV15 and TRBJ2-3, reads DAMVIQNPRYQVTQFGKPVTLSCSQTLNHNVMYWYQQKSSQAPKLLFHYYDKDFNNEADTPDNFQSRRPNTSFCFLDIRSPGLGDTAMYLCATSKYGDTQYFGPGTRLTVL.

The chain employs TRBV29-1 and TRBJ2-7, with a tentative D call TRBD1 (5 bases). This CDR3 is built from 14 residues. V shed 1 base and J shed 5 bases, with 15 bases lying between them. The V gene's germline CDR1 is SQVTM and CDR2 ANQGSEA. The CDR3 here is CSVEGGRDENEQYF. CDR3 in DNA: TGCAGCGTTGAAGGGGGCAGGGATGAGAACGAGCAGTACTTC.

This clone was detected only once. The chain couples TRBV29-1 to TRBJ2-1; TRBD2 aligns across 8 bases. The CDR3 spans 13 residues. Losses at the gene ends were 7 bases for V and 4 bases for J; bases not matched to a gene: 6. CDR1 and CDR2 (germline): SQVTM, ANQGSEA. Here the CDR3 reads CSAQRELYNEQFF. The CDR3 DNA reads as TGCAGCGCCCAGCGGGAGTTGTACAATGAGCAGTTCTTC.

The table lists this clone with a count of one. The chain employs TRBV6-6 and TRBJ2-7, with unresolved D. The CDR3 runs to 14 residues. Germline-derived CDR1 and CDR2 are MNHNY and SVGAGI (reference sequence). V lost 7 bases to trimming and J lost 3 bases, with 16 bases between them. CDR3 coding DNA: TGTGCCAGCACCCAACGGGCAGTCTACTACGAGCAGTACTTC. This sequence encodes CASTQRAVYYEQYF.

The rearrangement links TRBV25-1 to TRBJ1-1; D may be TRBD1 (6 bases). The CDR3 extends over 11 amino acids. Germline CDR1 reads MGHDK; CDR2 reads SYGVNS. The V end lost 11 bases, the J end lost 11 bases, and 18 bases lay between the germline ends. In nucleotides, the CDR3 is TGTGCCGCTCAGGGGAACTACGACGCTTTCTTT. It codes for CAAQGNYDAFF.

The chain links TRBV2 to TRBJ1-5; TRBD1 is a possible D gene (6 bases). Between the trimmed V and J ends, which lost 5 bases and 7 bases, there was a span of 15 bases. Germline loops: CDR1 SNHLY, CDR2 FYNNEI. This CDR3 region has 14 residues. The CDR3 spells CASSQLDRSQPQHF. CDR3 coding DNA: TGTGCCAGCAGTCAGCTGGACAGATCGCAGCCCCAGCATTTT.